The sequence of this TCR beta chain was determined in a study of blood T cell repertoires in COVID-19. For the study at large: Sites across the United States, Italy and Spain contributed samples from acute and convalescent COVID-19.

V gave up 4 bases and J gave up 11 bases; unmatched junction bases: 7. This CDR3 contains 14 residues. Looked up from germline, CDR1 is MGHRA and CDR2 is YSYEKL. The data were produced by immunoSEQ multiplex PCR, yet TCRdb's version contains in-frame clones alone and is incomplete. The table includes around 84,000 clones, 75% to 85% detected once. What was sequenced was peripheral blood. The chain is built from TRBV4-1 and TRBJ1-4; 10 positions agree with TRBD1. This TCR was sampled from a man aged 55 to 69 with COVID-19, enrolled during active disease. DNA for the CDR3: TGCGCCAGCAGCCCGACAGGGGGCAATAGGAAACTGTTTTTT. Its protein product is CASSPTGGNRKLFF.